This T cell receptor beta chain was retrieved from a study of T cell responses to AZD1222 COVID-19 vaccine. In regard to this clone: Germline and junction disagree at one end, which may indicate a read error.

Some clones are missing from TCRdb's copy, which holds only in-frame ones; the method was immunoSEQ multiplex PCR. This sample has about 160,000 clones; 90% occur once, and the top ten carry roughly 1.6%. From germline, CDR1 is MGHRA and CDR2 YSYEKL. The CDR3 consists of 14 residues. This sequence was found in an adult in good health. Source: peripheral blood, taken on day 0 of AZD1222 vaccination. The chain has TRBV4-1 and TRBJ1-2, with D uncertain. The CDR3 sequence is CASSQDRPDYGYTF. In nucleotides, the CDR3 is TGCGCCAGCAGTCAAGACCGGCCAGACTATGGCTACACCTTC.